These 13 T cell receptor beta chains originate from one sample sequenced in a study of long-term antiretroviral therapy in people with HIV. The assay, immunoSEQ v3.0, was run at survey level. Sequencing used immunoSEQ multiplex PCR; TCRdb keeps in-frame clones, though not all of them. This sample has about 36,000 clones; 80% occur once, and the top ten carry under 6.5%. The input for sequencing was unsorted PBMCs, taken 3.4 years after starting antiretroviral therapy. Every receptor here comes from a man under 40 with HIV.

V gene TRBV5-1 combines with J gene TRBJ2-1; 9 nucleotides align to TRBD2. Per germline, CDR1 SGHRS and CDR2 YFSETQ. V dropped 4 bases and J dropped 8; count of bases not matched to a gene: 10. The CDR3 covers 15 residues. The CDR3 region has the DNA TGCGCCAGCAGCAGGTTAGCGGGAGAGGCCGATGAGCAGTTCTTC. This translates into CASSRLAGEADEQFF. Full variable domain (missing parts from reference TRBV5-1 and TRBJ2-1): KAGVTQTPRYLIKTRGQQVTLSCSPISGHRSVSWYQQTPGQGLQFLFEYFSETQRNKGNFPGRFSGRQFSNSRSEMNVSTLELGDSALYLCASSRLAGEADEQFFGPGTRLTVL.

The chain combines TRBV18 with TRBJ2-2; TRBD2 aligns across 7 bases. CDR1 KGHSH and CDR2 LQKENI come from the germline V gene. The CDR3 is 16 amino acids. Germline trimming cut 3 bases from V and 5 bases from J; bases unmatched to any gene: 9. Here the CDR3 DNA reads TGTGCCAGCTCACCTTCGTCCGCGGGAGCGACCGGGGAGCTGTTTTTT. Translating it yields CASSPSSAGATGELFF.

The CDR3 is CASSFPGSSEYGYTF. The CDR3 coding sequence is TGTGCCAGCAGTTTTCCGGGCAGTTCGGAGTATGGCTACACCTTC. The chain combines TRBV28 with TRBJ1-2; unclear D gene. This CDR3 contains 15 residues. From germline, CDR1 is MDHEN and CDR2 SYDVKM. V was clipped by 3 bases and J by 5 bases, with 16 bases between them.

The genes are TRBV6-5 and TRBJ1-3, with D possibly TRBD1 on 5 matching bases. The CDR3 sequence is 14 residues long. Trimming took 6 bases from V and 2 from J, leaving 11 bases between them. Germline CDR1 MNHEY, CDR2 SVGAGI. The chain's CDR3 is CASRNGGAGNTIYF. In DNA, the CDR3 is TGTGCCAGCAGAAACGGGGGGGCTGGAAACACCATATATTTT.

The chain joins TRBV5-1 to TRBJ2-5, with 11 bases fitting TRBD1. Germline trimming cut 0 bases from V and 2 bases from J; bases unmatched to any gene: 3. Germline values: CDR1 SGHRS, CDR2 YFSETQ. The CDR3 loop spans 16 amino acids. This CDR3 is CASSLVGTGGQETQYF. As DNA, the CDR3 is TGCGCCAGCAGCTTGGTGGGGACAGGGGGACAAGAGACCCAGTACTTC.

V and J are TRBV11-3 and TRBJ2-3; tentatively, D is TRBD1 or TRBD2 (6 bases each). The CDR3 contains 15 residues. The germline V and J ends were trimmed by 8 bases and 5 bases, with 20 bases remaining between them. Germline-derived CDR1 and CDR2 are SGHNT and YENEEA. The CDR3 sequence: CASSPGAGRGDTQYF. CDR3 in DNA: TGTGCCAGCTCCCCGGGGGCAGGCCGGGGAGATACGCAGTATTTT.

The chain uses TRBV2 and TRBJ2-7; 11 nucleotides match TRBD2. This CDR3 region has 19 residues. CDR1 and CDR2 (germline): SNHLY, FYNNEI. J lost 0 bases, V lost 8 bases, and 18 bases had no gene match. CDR3 bases: TGTGCCAGCCAGGGCGCGACTAGCGGGAAATCAGGCTTCTCCTACGAGCAGTACTTC. Amino acid sequence: CASQGATSGKSGFSYEQYF.

The V and J genes are TRBV6-6 and TRBJ2-7; the match to TRBD1 covers 7 bases. CDR1 and CDR2 from the germline V gene are MNHNY and SVGAGI (reference sequence). The CDR3 has 15 residues. V gave up 6 bases and J gave up 0 bases; unmatched junction bases: 8. The DNA for the CDR3 is TGTGCCAGCAGCCTAGACAGGGCCCGCTCCTACGAGCAGTACTTC. It is translated as CASSLDRARSYEQYF.

This chain links TRBV2 with TRBJ2-1; TRBD2 matches at 13 bases. The germline V gene has CDR1 SNHLY and CDR2 FYNNEI. J lost 5 bases, V lost 9 bases, and 4 bases had no gene match. This CDR3 comprises 14 residues. The CDR3 spells CASTSGRGDNEQFF. DNA for the CDR3: TGTGCCAGTACTAGCGGGAGGGGAGACAATGAGCAGTTCTTC.

The V call is TRBV28, the J call TRBJ1-5; D gene uncertain. The CDR3 extends over 14 amino acids. Germline loops: CDR1 MDHEN, CDR2 SYDVKM. Trimming took 5 bases from V and 3 from J, leaving 11 bases between them. The CDR3 spells CASSLTVTNQPQHF. Written as DNA, the CDR3 is TGTGCCAGCAGTCTAACAGTAACCAATCAGCCCCAGCATTTT.

This rearrangement joins TRBV25-1 to TRBJ2-7; 10 nucleotides align to TRBD2. The length of the CDR3 is 15 residues. J gave up 6 bases and V 6 bases, and 11 bases lay outside the gene matches. Germline lookup yields CDR1 MGHDK and CDR2 SYGVNS. In nucleotides, the CDR3 is TGTGCCAGCAGCGACCACGCCGGGACTAGCGTCGAGCAGTACTTC. As protein: CASSDHAGTSVEQYF.

The chain joins TRBV7-2 to TRBJ2-7; D not certain. CDR3 length: 14 residues. V shed 1 base and J shed 7 bases, with 14 bases lying between them. Germline CDR1 and CDR2: SGHTA and FQGNSA. The CDR3 region is CASSLVSTMGEQYF. The CDR3 DNA sequence: TGTGCCAGCAGCTTAGTATCTACCATGGGGGAGCAGTACTTC.

This CDR3 reads CASRDNGEPQHF. The CDR3 coding sequence is TGTGCCAGCCGGGACAACGGGGAGCCCCAGCATTTT. The chain employs TRBV7-9 and TRBJ1-5, with D tentatively TRBD1 (6 bases). Deletions cut 8 bases from V and 8 bases from J, with 13 bases between. The CDR3 is made up of 12 amino acids. From germline, CDR1 is SEHNR and CDR2 FQNEAQ (reference sequence).